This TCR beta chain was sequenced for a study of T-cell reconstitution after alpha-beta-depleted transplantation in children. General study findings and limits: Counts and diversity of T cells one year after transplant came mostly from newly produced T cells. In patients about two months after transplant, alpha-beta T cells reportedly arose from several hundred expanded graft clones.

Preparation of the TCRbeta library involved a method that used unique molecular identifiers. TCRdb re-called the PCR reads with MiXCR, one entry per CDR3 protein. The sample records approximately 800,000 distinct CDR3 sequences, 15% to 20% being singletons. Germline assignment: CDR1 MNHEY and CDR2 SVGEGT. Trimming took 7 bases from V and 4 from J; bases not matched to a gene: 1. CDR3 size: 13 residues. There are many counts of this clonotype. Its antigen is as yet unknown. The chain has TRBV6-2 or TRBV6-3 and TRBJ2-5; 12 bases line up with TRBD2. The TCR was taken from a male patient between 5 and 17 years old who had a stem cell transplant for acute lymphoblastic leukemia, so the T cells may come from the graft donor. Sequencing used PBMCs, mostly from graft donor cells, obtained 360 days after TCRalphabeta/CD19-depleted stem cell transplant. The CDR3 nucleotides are TGTGCCAGCAAGACTAGCGGGAGAGAGACCCAGTACTTC. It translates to CASKTSGRETQYF.